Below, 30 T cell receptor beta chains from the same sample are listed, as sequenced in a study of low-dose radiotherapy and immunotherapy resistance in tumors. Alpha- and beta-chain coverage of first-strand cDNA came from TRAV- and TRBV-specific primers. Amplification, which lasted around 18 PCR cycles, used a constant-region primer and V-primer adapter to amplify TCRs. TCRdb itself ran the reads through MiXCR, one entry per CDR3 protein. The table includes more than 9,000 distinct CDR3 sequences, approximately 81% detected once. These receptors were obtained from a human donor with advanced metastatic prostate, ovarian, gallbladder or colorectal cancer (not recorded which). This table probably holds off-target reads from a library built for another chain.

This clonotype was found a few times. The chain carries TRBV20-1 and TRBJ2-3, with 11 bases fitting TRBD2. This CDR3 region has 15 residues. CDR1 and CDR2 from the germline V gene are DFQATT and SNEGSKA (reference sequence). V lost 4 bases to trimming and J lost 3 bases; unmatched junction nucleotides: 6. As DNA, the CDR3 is TGCAGTGCTACCCGGTCTAGCGGGAGGACAGATACGCAGTATTTT. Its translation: CSATRSSGRTDTQYF.

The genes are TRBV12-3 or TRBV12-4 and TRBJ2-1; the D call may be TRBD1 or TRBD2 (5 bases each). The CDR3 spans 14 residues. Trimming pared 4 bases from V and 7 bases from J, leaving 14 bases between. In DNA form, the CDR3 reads TGTGCCAGCAGTTACGGGATGCCAGGGAATGAGCAGTTCTTC. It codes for CASSYGMPGNEQFF.

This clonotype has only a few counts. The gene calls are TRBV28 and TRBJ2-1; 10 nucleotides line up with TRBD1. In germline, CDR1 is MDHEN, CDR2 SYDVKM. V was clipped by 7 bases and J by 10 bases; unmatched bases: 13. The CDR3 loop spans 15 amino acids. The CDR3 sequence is CASIPGSTGGREQFF. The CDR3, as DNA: TGTGCCAGCATCCCTGGATCGACAGGGGGCAGGGAGCAGTTCTTC.

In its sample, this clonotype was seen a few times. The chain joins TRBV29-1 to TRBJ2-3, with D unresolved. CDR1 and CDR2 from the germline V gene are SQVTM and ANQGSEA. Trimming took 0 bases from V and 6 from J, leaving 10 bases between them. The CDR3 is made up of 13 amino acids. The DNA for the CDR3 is TGCAGCGTTGAAGAGATCCCCGGGGATACGCAGTATTTT. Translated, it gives CSVEEIPGDTQYF.

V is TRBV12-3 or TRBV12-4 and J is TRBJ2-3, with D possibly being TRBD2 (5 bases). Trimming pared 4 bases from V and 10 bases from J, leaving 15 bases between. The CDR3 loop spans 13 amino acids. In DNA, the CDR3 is TGTGCCAGCAGTTCTAGCACGGGGTTAGCGCAGTATTTT. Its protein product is CASSSSTGLAQYF.

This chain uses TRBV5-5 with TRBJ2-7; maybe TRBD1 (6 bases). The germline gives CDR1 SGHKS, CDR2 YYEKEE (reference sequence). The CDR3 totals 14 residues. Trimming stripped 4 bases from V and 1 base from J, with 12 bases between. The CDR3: CASSRGGPSYEQYF. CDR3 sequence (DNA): TGTGCCAGCAGCCGAGGGGGACCTTCCTACGAGCAGTACTTC.

DNA of the CDR3: TGTGCCAGCGAGTCGGCCTACAATGAGCAGTTCTTC. Residues: CASESAYNEQFF. The chain couples TRBV9 to TRBJ2-1, with D uncertain. Trimming cost V 7 bases and J 2 bases, with 7 bases left between them. Looked up from germline, CDR1 is SGDLS and CDR2 is YYNGEE. The CDR3 spans 12 residues.

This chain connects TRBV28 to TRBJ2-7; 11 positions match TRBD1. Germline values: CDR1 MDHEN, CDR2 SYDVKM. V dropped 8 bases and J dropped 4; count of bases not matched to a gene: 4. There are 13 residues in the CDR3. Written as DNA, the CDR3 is TGTGCCAGCCGTGGACAGGGGGCATACGAGCAGTACTTC. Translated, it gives CASRGQGAYEQYF.

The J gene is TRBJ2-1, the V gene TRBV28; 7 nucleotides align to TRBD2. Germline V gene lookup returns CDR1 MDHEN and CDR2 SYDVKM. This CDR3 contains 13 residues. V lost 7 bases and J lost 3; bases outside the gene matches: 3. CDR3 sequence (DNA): TGTGCCAGCAAGGGCGGGAGCTACAATGAGCAGTTCTTC. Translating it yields CASKGGSYNEQFF.

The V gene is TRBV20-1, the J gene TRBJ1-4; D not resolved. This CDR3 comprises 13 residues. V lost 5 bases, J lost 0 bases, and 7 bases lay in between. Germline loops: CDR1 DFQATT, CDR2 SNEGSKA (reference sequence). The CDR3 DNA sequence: TGCAGTGCTCAGCTAACAACTAATGAAAAACTGTTTTTT. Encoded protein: CSAQLTTNEKLFF.

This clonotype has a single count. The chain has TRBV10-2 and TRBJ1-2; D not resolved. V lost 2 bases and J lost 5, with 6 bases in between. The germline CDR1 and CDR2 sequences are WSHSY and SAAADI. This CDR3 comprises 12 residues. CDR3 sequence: CASSENQYGYTF. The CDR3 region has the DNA TGCGCCAGCAGTGAGAATCAGTATGGCTACACCTTC.

For the CDR3, the DNA is TGTGCCAGCGGGCGGACAGGGGTTAGCAATCAGCCCCAGCATTTT. Amino acids: CASGRTGVSNQPQHF. The chain recombines TRBV6-8 with TRBJ1-5, with 9 bases identical to TRBD1. Trimming removed 8 bases from V and 0 bases from J; junction bases left unmatched: 5. Looked up from germline, CDR1 is MNHGY and CDR2 is SAAAGT. CDR3 length equals 15 residues.

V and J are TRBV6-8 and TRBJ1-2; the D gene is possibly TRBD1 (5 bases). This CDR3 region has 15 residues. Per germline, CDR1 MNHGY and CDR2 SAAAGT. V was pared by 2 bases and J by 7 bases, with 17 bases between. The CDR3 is CASSYDTQGFVGYTF. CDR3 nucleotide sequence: TGTGCCAGCAGTTACGACACTCAGGGATTCGTTGGCTACACCTTC.

The CDR3 region is CASSYGQGLTFGTEAFF. Here the CDR3 DNA reads TGTGCCAGCAGTTACGGGCAGGGTCTGACATTTGGCACTGAAGCTTTCTTT. This chain connects TRBV6-8 to TRBJ1-1; D possibly corresponds to TRBD1 (5 bases). The CDR3 loop spans 17 amino acids. The germline gives CDR1 MNHGY, CDR2 SAAAGT. Trimming removed 2 bases from V and 4 bases from J, with 20 bases in between.

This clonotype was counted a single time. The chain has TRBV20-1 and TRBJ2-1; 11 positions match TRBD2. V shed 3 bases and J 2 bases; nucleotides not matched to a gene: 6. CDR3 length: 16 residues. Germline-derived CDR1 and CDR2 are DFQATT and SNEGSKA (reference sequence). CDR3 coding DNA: TGCAGTGCTAGCGAGCGGGGACTAGCGGCCTACAATGAGCAGTTCTTC. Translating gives CSASERGLAAYNEQFF.

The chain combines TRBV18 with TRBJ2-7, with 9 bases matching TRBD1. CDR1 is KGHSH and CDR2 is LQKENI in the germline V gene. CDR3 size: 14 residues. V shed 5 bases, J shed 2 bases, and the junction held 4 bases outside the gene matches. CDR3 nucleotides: TGTGCCAGCTCATCGGGGACAGGGCCCTACGAGCAGTACTTC. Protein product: CASSSGTGPYEQYF.

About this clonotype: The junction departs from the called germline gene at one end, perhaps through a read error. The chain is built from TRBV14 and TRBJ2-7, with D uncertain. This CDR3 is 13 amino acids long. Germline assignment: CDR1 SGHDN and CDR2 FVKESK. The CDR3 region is CASSQVGSYEEYF. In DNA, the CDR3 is TGTGCCAGCAGCCAAGTAGGCTCTTACGAGGAGTACTTC.

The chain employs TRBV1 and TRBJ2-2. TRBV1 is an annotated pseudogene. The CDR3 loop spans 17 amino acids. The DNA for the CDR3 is TGCGCCAGCAGCCAAGATCGTCAGATAGTAGGCACCGGGGAGCTGTTTTTT. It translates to CASSQDRQIVGTGELFF.

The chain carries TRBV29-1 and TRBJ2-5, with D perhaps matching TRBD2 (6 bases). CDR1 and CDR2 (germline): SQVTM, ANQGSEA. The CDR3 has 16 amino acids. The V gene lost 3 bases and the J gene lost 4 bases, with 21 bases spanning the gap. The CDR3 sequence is CSVDIWAGRIGETQYF. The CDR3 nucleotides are TGCAGCGTTGATATTTGGGCGGGAAGGATCGGAGAGACCCAGTACTTC.

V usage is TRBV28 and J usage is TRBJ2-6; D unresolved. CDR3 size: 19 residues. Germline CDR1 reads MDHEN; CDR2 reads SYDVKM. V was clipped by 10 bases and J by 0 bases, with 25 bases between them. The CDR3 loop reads CAISSLLDTLSSGANVLTF. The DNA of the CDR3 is TGTGCCATCAGCTCACTCCTCGACACGCTAAGCTCTGGGGCCAACGTCCTGACTTTC.

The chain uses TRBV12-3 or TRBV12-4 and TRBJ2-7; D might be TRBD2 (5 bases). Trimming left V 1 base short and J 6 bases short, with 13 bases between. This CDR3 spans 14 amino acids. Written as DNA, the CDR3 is TGTGCCAGCAGTTTAGTTGACGGCCGGGGCGAGCAGTACTTC. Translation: CASSLVDGRGEQYF.

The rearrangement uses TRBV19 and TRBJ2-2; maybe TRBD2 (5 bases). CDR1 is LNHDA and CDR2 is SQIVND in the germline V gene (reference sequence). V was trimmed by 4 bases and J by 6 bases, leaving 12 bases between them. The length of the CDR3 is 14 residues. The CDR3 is CASSTGAAPGELFF. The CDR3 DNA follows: TGTGCCAGTAGTACCGGAGCGGCCCCCGGGGAGCTGTTTTTT.

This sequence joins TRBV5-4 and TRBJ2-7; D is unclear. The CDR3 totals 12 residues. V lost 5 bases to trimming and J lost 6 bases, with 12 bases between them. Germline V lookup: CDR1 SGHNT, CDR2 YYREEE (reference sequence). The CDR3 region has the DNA TGTGCCAGCAGATCTCCCTGGGGCGAGCAGTACTTC. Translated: CASRSPWGEQYF.

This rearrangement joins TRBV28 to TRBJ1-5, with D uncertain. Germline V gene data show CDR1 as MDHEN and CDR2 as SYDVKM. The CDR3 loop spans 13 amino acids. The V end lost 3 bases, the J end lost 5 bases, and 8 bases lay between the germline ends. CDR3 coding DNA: TGTGCCAGCAGTTTTATGCTGGATCAGCCCCAGCATTTT. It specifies CASSFMLDQPQHF.

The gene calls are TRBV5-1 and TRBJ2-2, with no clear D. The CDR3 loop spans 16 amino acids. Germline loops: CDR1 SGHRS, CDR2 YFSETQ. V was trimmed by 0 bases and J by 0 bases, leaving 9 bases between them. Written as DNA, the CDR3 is TGCGCCAGCAGCTTGGTAGCCACCGCGAACACCGGGGAGCTGTTTTTT. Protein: CASSLVATANTGELFF. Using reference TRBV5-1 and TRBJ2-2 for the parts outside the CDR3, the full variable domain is KAGVTQTPRYLIKTRGQQVTLSCSPISGHRSVSWYQQTPGQGLQFLFEYFSETQRNKGNFPGRFSGRQFSNSRSEMNVSTLELGDSALYLCASSLVATANTGELFFGEGSRLTVL.

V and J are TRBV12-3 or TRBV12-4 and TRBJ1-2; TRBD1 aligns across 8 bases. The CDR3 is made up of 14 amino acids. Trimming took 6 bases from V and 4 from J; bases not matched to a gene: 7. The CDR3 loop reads CASRADRGGYGYTF. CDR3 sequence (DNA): TGTGCCAGCAGGGCTGACAGGGGCGGCTATGGCTACACCTTC.

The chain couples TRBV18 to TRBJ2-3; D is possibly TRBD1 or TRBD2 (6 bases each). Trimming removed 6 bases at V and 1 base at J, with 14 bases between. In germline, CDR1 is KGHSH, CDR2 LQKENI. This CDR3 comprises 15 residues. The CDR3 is CASSEGVRRTDTQYF. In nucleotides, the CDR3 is TGTGCCAGCTCGGAGGGGGTTCGTCGCACAGATACGCAGTATTTT.

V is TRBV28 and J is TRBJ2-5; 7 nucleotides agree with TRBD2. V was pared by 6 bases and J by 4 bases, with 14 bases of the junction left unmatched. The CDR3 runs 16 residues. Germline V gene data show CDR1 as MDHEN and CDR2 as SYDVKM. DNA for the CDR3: TGTGCCAGCAGGTCCCGACTAGCAGTCGACGGAGAGACCCAGTACTTC. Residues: CASRSRLAVDGETQYF.

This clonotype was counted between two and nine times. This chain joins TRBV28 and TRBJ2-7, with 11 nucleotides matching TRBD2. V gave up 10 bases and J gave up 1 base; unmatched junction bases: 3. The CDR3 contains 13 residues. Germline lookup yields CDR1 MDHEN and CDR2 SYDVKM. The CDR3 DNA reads TGTGCCACCGGACTAGCGGGTTCCTACGAGCAGTACTTC. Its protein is CATGLAGSYEQYF.

This CDR3 reads CASSLLGEAFF. CDR3 DNA: TGTGCCAGCAGCTTATTAGGTGAAGCTTTCTTT. The V call is TRBV11-1, the J call TRBJ1-1; no reliable D call. The CDR3 length is 11 residues. V shed 2 bases and J shed 7 bases, with 5 bases lying between them. In germline, CDR1 is SGHAT, CDR2 FQDESV (reference sequence).